The clone carrying this TCR beta chain was seen repeatedly, ten times or more. This beta chain is an off-target read within a library intended for alpha chains, so its frequency means little. Unique molecular identifiers, one per molecule, were present on every TCR cDNA molecule. MiXCR, applied by TCRdb to the 5' RACE reads, yields one record per CDR3 protein. In the table there are about 6,900 distinct CDR3 sequences, roughly 4.3% of which are singletons. This CDR3 contains 17 residues. These data come from a study of spatial heterogeneity in lung cancer. For the study at large: Sequences of the beta chain were consistently detected in greater numbers than alpha-chain sequences. The average appearance count of each unique TCR and UMI combination in raw reads was more than 9.5.

Time point meaning: sample taken at primary tumor resection. Tumor, nontumor lung or frozen PBMC supplied whole RNA, sequenced without sorting. Donors were fewer than 90 untreated early-stage non-small cell lung cancer patients. Material: normal lung tissue next to the tumor, obtained at surgery. V gene TRBV12-2 combines with J gene TRBJ2-5; the table's D call, TRBD1, has no DNA check behind it. TRBV12-2 is shown as a pseudogene. This TCR derives from a female donor with early-stage non-small cell lung cancer. CDR3 loop: CASRLLSPGTLEETQYF. The CDR3 nucleotides read TGTGCAAGTCGCTTGCTTTCCCCGGGCACCCTGGAAGAGACCCAGTACTTC.